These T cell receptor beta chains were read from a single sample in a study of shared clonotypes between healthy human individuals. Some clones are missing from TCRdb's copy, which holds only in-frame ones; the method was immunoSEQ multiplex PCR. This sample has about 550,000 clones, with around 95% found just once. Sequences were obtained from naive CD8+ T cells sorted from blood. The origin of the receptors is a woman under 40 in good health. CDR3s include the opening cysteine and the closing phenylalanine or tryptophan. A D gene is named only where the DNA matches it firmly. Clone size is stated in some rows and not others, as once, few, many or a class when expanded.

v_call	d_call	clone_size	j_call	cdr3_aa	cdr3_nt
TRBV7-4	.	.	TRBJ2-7	CASSLPLSSGSYEQYF	TGTGCCAGCAGCTTACCGCTTAGTAGCGGATCCTACGAGCAGTACTTC
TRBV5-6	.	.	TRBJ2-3	CASSSTMSTDTQYF	TGTGCCAGCAGCTCCACAATGAGCACAGATACGCAGTATTTT
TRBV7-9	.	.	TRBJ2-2	CASSLGRTGTGELFF	TGTGCCAGCAGCTTAGGCAGGACGGGAACCGGGGAGCTGTTTTTT
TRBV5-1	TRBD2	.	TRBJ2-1	CASSLVTDGRDEQFF	TGCGCCAGCAGCTTGGTTACGGACGGGAGGGATGAGCAGTTCTTC
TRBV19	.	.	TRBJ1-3	CASNGGNTIYF	TGTGCCAGTAACGGCGGAAACACCATATATTTT
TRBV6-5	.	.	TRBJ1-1	CASSPLEGMGTEAFF	TGTGCCAGCAGTCCACTCGAGGGAATGGGGACTGAAGCTTTCTTT
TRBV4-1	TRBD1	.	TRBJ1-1	CASSQTRHRQGAEAFF	TGCGCCAGCAGCCAAACCCGCCATAGACAGGGGGCTGAAGCTTTCTTT
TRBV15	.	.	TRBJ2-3	CATSRAGAEDTQYF	TGTGCCACCAGCAGGGCAGGCGCGGAAGATACGCAGTATTTT
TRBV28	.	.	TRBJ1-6	CASSSVGNSPLHF	TGTGCCAGCAGTTCGGTGGGAAATTCACCCCTCCACTTT
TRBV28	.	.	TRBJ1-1	CASSPGVDTEAFF	TGTGCCAGCAGCCCCGGGGTAGATACTGAAGCTTTCTTT
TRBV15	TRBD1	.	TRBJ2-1	CATGNRGSNNEQFF	TGTGCCACCGGCAACAGGGGATCCAACAATGAGCAGTTCTTC
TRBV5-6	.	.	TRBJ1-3	CASSLGANVWSGNTIYF	TGTGCCAGCAGCTTGGGGGCTAATGTTTGGTCTGGAAACACCATATATTTT
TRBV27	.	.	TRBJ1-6	CASNPGGGNSPLHF	TGTGCCAGCAACCCCGGGGGGGGGAATTCACCCCTCCACTTT
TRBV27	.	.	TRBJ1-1	CASSLTGTNTEAFF	TGTGCCAGCAGTTTAACGGGAACGAACACTGAAGCTTTCTTT
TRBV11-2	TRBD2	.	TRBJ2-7	CASSYSGRAGEQYF	TGTGCCAGCAGCTATAGCGGGAGGGCCGGCGAGCAGTACTTC
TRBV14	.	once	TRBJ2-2	CASSRGTTNTGELFF	TGTGCCAGCAGCCGTGGGACGACGAACACCGGGGAGCTGTTTTTT
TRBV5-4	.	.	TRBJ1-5	CASSFDGTNQPQHF	TGTGCCAGCAGTTTCGACGGTACCAATCAGCCCCAGCATTTT